Listed below are T cell receptor beta chains from one sample, sequenced in a study of blood T cell repertoires in COVID-19. Assay: immunoSEQ multiplex PCR; the TCRdb copy retains only in-frame clones and omits some. Among some 68,000 clones listed, around 90% were seen once. Sequencing was done on a sample of peripheral blood. These receptor sequences come from a man between 50 and 59 years old with COVID-19, enrolled during active disease. CDR3s include the opening cysteine and the closing phenylalanine or tryptophan. The order of the fields is D gene, V gene, clone size, J gene, CDR3 protein, CDR3 DNA. A D gene is named only where the DNA matches it firmly. For some rows the clone size is stated as once, few or many, or as a class when expanded; others skip it.

D gene: .; V gene: TRBV4-3; clone size: .; J gene: TRBJ2-1; CDR3 protein: CASSQVGFNNEQFF; CDR3 DNA: TGCGCCAGCAGCCAAGTCGGGTTTAACAATGAGCAGTTCTTC
D gene: .; V gene: TRBV4-1; clone size: .; J gene: TRBJ2-1; CDR3 protein: CASSQLGALESGYNEQFF; CDR3 DNA: TGCGCCAGCAGCCAATTAGGGGCCTTAGAAAGTGGCTACAATGAGCAGTTCTTC
D gene: .; V gene: TRBV10-3; clone size: .; J gene: TRBJ1-3; CDR3 protein: CAIRQGSSGNTIYF; CDR3 DNA: TGTGCCATCAGGCAGGGGTCCTCTGGAAACACCATATATTTT
D gene: TRBD1; V gene: TRBV7-6; clone size: .; J gene: TRBJ2-7; CDR3 protein: CASSLPGQGPYEQYF; CDR3 DNA: TGTGCCAGCAGCTTGCCGGGACAGGGACCCTACGAGCAGTACTTC
D gene: TRBD1; V gene: TRBV3-1/TRBV3-2; clone size: once; J gene: TRBJ2-1; CDR3 protein: CASSQGSGGNEQFF; CDR3 DNA: TGTGCCAGCAGCCAAGGTTCAGGGGGTAATGAGCAGTTCTTC
D gene: .; V gene: TRBV5-1; clone size: .; J gene: TRBJ1-2; CDR3 protein: CASSTNDRLYGYTF; CDR3 DNA: TGCGCCAGCAGCACAAACGACAGGCTCTATGGCTACACCTTC
D gene: TRBD1; V gene: TRBV3-1/TRBV3-2; clone size: .; J gene: TRBJ1-5; CDR3 protein: CASSNRQGGIQPQHF; CDR3 DNA: TGTGCCAGCAGCAATCGACAGGGGGGTATACAGCCCCAGCATTTT
D gene: TRBD1; V gene: TRBV11-2; clone size: .; J gene: TRBJ2-5; CDR3 protein: CASSSRGSGTQYF; CDR3 DNA: TGTGCCAGCAGCTCCAGGGGGAGCGGGACCCAGTACTTC
D gene: TRBD2; V gene: TRBV29-1; clone size: .; J gene: TRBJ2-7; CDR3 protein: CSVARLAGSYEQYF; CDR3 DNA: TGCAGCGTCGCTCGACTAGCGGGGTCCTACGAGCAGTACTTC
D gene: TRBD2; V gene: TRBV9; clone size: .; J gene: TRBJ2-5; CDR3 protein: CASSVEGLGPTSPETQYF; CDR3 DNA: TGTGCCAGCAGCGTAGAAGGTCTTGGGCCGACTAGCCCCGAGACCCAGTACTTC
D gene: TRBD1; V gene: TRBV7-9; clone size: .; J gene: TRBJ1-2; CDR3 protein: CASSLPGGYYGYTF; CDR3 DNA: TGTGCCAGCAGCTTACCAGGGGGGTACTATGGCTACACCTTC
D gene: .; V gene: TRBV15; clone size: .; J gene: TRBJ1-5; CDR3 protein: CATSGGANQPQHF; CDR3 DNA: TGTGCCACCAGCGGGGGGGCCAATCAGCCCCAGCATTTT
D gene: .; V gene: TRBV9; clone size: .; J gene: TRBJ2-7; CDR3 protein: CASSPAGGYPEQYF; CDR3 DNA: TGTGCCAGCAGCCCGGCCGGGGGTTATCCCGAGCAGTACTTC
D gene: .; V gene: TRBV5-5; clone size: .; J gene: TRBJ2-5; CDR3 protein: CASSLGRIETQYF; CDR3 DNA: TGTGCCAGCAGCTTAGGGAGGATCGAGACCCAGTACTTC
D gene: .; V gene: TRBV11-2; clone size: .; J gene: TRBJ2-5; CDR3 protein: CASSPEYRQETQYF; CDR3 DNA: TGTGCCAGCAGCCCGGAGTATCGGCAAGAGACCCAGTACTTC
D gene: .; V gene: TRBV29-1; clone size: .; J gene: TRBJ2-7; CDR3 protein: CSVGVGGDYEQYF; CDR3 DNA: TGCAGCGTTGGTGTAGGGGGAGACTACGAGCAGTACTTC
D gene: .; V gene: TRBV28; clone size: .; J gene: TRBJ2-3; CDR3 protein: CASRWGTVPGLNTDTQYF; CDR3 DNA: TGTGCCAGCAGGTGGGGAACTGTACCGGGACTGAACACAGATACGCAGTATTTT
D gene: TRBD2; V gene: TRBV10-3; clone size: .; J gene: TRBJ2-7; CDR3 protein: CAISESLAGDRSYEQYF; CDR3 DNA: TGTGCCATCAGTGAGTCCTTAGCGGGAGACCGCTCCTACGAGCAGTACTTC
D gene: .; V gene: TRBV29-1; clone size: .; J gene: TRBJ2-2; CDR3 protein: CSVSGSNTGELFF; CDR3 DNA: TGCAGCGTGTCAGGGTCGAACACCGGGGAGCTGTTTTTT
D gene: .; V gene: TRBV3-1/TRBV3-2; clone size: .; J gene: TRBJ2-3; CDR3 protein: CASGTLSTDTQYF; CDR3 DNA: TGTGCCAGCGGGACTTTAAGCACAGATACGCAGTATTTT
D gene: TRBD1; V gene: TRBV5-1; clone size: .; J gene: TRBJ1-5; CDR3 protein: CASSLGTDQPQHF; CDR3 DNA: TGCGCCAGCAGCCTAGGGACAGATCAGCCCCAGCATTTT
D gene: TRBD1; V gene: TRBV15; clone size: .; J gene: TRBJ1-5; CDR3 protein: CATSRDFMDRGGSQPQHF; CDR3 DNA: TGTGCCACCAGCAGAGATTTTATGGACAGGGGAGGGAGTCAGCCCCAGCATTTT
D gene: .; V gene: TRBV9; clone size: .; J gene: TRBJ2-1; CDR3 protein: CASSVGVVNEQFF; CDR3 DNA: TGTGCCAGCAGCGTAGGAGTAGTCAATGAGCAGTTCTTC
D gene: TRBD1; V gene: TRBV4-1; clone size: .; J gene: TRBJ1-1; CDR3 protein: CASSRINRGLGTEAFF; CDR3 DNA: TGCGCCAGCAGCCGCATCAACAGGGGCCTAGGGACTGAAGCTTTCTTT
D gene: .; V gene: TRBV15; clone size: once; J gene: TRBJ2-2; CDR3 protein: CATSPSLITGELFF; CDR3 DNA: TGTGCCACCAGCCCCTCCCTAATCACCGGGGAGCTGTTTTTT
D gene: TRBD1; V gene: TRBV25-1; clone size: .; J gene: TRBJ1-1; CDR3 protein: CASSEWDRGLGNPEAFF; CDR3 DNA: TGTGCCAGCAGTGAATGGGACAGGGGGCTTGGGAACCCTGAAGCTTTCTTT
D gene: .; V gene: TRBV5-1; clone size: once; J gene: TRBJ1-4; CDR3 protein: CASSLERGSEKLFF; CDR3 DNA: TGCGCCAGCAGCTTGGAGAGGGGGAGCGAAAAACTGTTTTTT
D gene: TRBD1; V gene: TRBV6-1; clone size: once; J gene: TRBJ1-2; CDR3 protein: CASSAFPDREGYGYTF; CDR3 DNA: TGTGCCAGCAGTGCCTTCCCTGACAGGGAAGGCTATGGCTACACCTTC
D gene: .; V gene: TRBV29-1; clone size: .; J gene: TRBJ1-5; CDR3 protein: CSVGLQSGQPQHF; CDR3 DNA: TGCAGCGTTGGGTTACAGTCTGGTCAGCCCCAGCATTTT